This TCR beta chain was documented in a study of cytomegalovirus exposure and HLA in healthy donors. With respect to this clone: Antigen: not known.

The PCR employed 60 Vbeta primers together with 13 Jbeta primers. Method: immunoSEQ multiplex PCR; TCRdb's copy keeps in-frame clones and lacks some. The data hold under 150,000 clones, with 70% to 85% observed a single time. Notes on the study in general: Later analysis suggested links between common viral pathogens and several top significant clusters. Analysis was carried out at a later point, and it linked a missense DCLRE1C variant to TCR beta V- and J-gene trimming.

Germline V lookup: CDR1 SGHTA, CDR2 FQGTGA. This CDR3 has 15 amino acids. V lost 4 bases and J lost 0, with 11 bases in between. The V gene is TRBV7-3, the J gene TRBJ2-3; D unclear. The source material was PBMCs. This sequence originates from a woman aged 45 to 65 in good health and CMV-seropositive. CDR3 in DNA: TGTGCCAGCAGCTCCCGGTCATCTAGCACAGATACGCAGTATTTT. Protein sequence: CASSSRSSSTDTQYF.